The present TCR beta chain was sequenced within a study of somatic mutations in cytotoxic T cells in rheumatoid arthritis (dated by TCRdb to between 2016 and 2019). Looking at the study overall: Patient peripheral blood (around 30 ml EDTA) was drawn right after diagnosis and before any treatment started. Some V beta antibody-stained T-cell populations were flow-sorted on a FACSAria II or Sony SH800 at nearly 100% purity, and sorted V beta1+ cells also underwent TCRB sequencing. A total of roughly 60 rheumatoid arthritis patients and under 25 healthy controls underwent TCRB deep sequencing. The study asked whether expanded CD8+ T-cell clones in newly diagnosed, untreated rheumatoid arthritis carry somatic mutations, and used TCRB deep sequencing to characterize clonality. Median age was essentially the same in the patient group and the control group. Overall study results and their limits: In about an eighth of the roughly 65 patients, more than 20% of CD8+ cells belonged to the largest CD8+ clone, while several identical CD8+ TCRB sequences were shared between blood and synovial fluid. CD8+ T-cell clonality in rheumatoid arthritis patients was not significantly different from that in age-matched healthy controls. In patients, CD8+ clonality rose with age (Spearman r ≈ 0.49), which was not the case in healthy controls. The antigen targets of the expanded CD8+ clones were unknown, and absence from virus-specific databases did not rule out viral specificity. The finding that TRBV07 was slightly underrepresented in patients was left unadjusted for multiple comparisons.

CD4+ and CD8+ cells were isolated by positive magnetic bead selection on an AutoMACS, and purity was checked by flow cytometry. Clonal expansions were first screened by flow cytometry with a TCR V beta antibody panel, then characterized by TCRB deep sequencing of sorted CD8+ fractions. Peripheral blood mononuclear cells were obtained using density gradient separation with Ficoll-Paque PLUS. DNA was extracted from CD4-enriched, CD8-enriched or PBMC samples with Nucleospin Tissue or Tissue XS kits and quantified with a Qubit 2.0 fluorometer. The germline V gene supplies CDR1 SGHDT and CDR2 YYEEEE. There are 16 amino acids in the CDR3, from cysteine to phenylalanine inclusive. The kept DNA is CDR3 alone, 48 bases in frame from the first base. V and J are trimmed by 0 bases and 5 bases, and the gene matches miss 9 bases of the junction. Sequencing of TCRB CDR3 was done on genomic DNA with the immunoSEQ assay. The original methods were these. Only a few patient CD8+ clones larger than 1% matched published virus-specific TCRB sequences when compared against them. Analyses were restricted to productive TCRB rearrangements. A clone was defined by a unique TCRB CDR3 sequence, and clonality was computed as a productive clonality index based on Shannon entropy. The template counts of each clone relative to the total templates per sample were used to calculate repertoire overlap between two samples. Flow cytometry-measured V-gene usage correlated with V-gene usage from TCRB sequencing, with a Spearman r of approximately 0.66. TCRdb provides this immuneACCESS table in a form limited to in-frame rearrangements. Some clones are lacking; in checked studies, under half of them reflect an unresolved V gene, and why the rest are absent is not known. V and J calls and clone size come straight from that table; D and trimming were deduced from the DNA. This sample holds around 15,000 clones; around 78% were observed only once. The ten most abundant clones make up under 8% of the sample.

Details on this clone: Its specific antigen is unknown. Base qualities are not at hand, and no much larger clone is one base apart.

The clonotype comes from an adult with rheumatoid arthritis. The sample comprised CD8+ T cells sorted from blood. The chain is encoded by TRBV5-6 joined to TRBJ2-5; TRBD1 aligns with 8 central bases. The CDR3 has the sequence CASSLGQGSSKETQYF. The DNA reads TGTGCCAGCAGCTTGGGACAGGGGTCCTCCAAGGAGACCCAGTACTTC.